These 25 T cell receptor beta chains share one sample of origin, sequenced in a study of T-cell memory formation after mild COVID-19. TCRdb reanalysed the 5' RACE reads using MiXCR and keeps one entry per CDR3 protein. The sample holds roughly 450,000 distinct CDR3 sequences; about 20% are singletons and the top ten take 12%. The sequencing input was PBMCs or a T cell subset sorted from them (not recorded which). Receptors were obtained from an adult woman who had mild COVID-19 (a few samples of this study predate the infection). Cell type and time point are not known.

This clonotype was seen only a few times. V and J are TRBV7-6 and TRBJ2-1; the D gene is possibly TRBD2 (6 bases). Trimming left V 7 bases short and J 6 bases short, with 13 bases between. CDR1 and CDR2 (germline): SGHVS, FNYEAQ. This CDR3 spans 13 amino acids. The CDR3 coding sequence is TGTGCCAGCATTAATCGGGGGAGCAATGAGCAGTTCTTC. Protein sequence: CASINRGSNEQFF.

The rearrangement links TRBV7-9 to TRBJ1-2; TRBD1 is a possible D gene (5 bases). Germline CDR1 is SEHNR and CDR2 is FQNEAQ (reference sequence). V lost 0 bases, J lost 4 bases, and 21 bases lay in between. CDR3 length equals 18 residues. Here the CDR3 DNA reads TGTGCCAGCAGCTTAGCGCAGCTGGGGGGGATAGACTCCTATGGCTACACCTTC. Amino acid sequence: CASSLAQLGGIDSYGYTF.

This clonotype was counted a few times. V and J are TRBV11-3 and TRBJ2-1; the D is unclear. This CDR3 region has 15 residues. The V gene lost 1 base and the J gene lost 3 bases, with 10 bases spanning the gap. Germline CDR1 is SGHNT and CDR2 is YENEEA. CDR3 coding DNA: TGTGCCAGCAGCTTAGTGGTGTTAGGCTACAATGAGCAGTTCTTC. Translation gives CASSLVVLGYNEQFF.

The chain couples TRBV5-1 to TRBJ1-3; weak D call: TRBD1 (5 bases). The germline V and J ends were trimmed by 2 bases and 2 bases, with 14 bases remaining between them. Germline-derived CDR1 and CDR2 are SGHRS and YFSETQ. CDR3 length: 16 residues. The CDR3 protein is CASSLSYGTAGNTIYF. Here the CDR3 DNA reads TGCGCCAGCAGCTTATCTTACGGGACGGCTGGAAACACCATATATTTT.

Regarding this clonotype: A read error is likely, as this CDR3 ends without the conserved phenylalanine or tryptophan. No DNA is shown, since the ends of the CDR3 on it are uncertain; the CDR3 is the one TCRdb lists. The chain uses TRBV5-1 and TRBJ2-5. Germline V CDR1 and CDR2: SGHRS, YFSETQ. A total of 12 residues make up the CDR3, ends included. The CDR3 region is CASSLRTSPLYS.

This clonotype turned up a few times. The CDR3 protein is CASSARLDYEQYF. The CDR3 DNA sequence: TGTGCCAGCAGCGCTCGACTAGATTACGAGCAGTACTTC. This chain links TRBV7-2 with TRBJ2-7; weak D call: TRBD2 (6 bases). Germline CDR1 reads SGHTA; CDR2 reads FQGNSA. V gave up 5 bases and J gave up 4 bases, with 12 bases separating them. This CDR3 spans 13 amino acids.

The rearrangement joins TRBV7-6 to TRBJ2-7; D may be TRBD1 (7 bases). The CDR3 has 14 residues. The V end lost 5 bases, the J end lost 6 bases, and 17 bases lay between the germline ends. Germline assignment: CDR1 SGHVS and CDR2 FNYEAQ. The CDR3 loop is CASSRGGGYGEQYF. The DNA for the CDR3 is TGTGCCAGCAGCAGAGGAGGGGGCTACGGCGAGCAGTACTTC.

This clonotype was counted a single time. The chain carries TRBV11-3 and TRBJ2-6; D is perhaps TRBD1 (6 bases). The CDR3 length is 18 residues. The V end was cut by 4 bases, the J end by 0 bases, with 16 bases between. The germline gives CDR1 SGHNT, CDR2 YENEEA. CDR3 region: CASSSPKQGYSGANVLTF. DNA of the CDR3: TGTGCCAGCAGCTCTCCCAAACAGGGCTACTCTGGGGCCAACGTCCTGACTTTC. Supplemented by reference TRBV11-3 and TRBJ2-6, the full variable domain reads EAGVVQSPRYKIIEKKQPVAFWCNPISGHNTLYWYLQNLGQGPELLIRYENEEAVDDSQLPKDRFSAERLKGVDSTLKIQPAELGDSAVYLCASSSPKQGYSGANVLTFGAGSRLTVL.

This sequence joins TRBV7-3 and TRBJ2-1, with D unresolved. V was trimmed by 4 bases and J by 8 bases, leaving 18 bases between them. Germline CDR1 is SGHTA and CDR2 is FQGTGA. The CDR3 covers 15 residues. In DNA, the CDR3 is TGTGCCAGCAGCTCCGGTGGGATGCAATTGGATGAGCAGTTCTTC. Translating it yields CASSSGGMQLDEQFF.

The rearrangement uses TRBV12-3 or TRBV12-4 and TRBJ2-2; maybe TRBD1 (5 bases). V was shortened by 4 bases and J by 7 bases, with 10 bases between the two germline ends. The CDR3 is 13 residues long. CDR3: CASSSQGNGELFF. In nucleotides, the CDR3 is TGTGCCAGCAGTTCCCAGGGTAACGGGGAGCTGTTTTTT.

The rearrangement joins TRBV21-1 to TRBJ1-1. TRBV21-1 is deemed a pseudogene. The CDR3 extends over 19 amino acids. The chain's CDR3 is CASSKVPWAGPGRETEAFF. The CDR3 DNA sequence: TGTGCCAGCAGCAAAGTCCCCTGGGCAGGACCCGGGAGGGAGACTGAAGCTTTCTTT.

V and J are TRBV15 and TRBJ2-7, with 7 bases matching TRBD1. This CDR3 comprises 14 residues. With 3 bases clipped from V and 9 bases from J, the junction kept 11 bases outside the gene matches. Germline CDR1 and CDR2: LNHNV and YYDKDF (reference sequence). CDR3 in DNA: TGTGCCACCAGCAGTTCCCGGGACAGACATATGCAGTACTTC. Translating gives CATSSSRDRHMQYF. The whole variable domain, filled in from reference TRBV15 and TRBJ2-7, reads DAMVIQNPRYQVTQFGKPVTLSCSQTLNHNVMYWYQQKSSQAPKLLFHYYDKDFNNEADTPDNFQSRRPNTSFCFLDIRSPGLGDTAMYLCATSSSRDRHMQYFGPGTRLTVT.

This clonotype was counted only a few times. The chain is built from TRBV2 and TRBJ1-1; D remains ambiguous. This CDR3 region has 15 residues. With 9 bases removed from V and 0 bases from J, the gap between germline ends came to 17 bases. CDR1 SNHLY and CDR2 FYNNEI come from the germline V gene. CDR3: CASLAVLLMNTEAFF. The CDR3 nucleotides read TGTGCCAGTCTTGCAGTCCTCCTCATGAACACTGAAGCTTTCTTT.

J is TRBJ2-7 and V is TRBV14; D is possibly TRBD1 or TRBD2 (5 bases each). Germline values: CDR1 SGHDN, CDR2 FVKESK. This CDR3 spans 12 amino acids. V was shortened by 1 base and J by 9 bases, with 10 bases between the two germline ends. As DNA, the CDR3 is TGTGCCAGCAGCCAAGCCGGGACCAGGCAGTACTTC. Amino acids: CASSQAGTRQYF.

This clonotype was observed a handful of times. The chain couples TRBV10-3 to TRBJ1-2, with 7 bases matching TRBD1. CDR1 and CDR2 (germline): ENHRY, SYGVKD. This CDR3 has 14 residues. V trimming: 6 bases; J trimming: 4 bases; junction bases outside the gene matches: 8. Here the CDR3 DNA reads TGTGCCATCAGCGGACAGGTTACGGGCTATGGCTACACCTTC. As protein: CAISGQVTGYGYTF.

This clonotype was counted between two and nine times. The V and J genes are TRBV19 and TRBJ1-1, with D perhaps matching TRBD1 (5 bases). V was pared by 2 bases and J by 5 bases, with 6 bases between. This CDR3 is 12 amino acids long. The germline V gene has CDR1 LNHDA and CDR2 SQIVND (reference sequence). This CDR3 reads CASSIPGTEAFF. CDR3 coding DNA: TGTGCCAGTAGTATACCAGGGACTGAAGCTTTCTTT.

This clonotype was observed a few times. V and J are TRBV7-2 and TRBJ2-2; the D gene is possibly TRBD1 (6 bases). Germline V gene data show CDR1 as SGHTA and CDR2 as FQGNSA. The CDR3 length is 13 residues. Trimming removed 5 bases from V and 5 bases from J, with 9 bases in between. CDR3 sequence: CASSPRGTGELFF. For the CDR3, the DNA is TGTGCCAGCAGCCCCAGGGGAACCGGGGAGCTGTTTTTT.

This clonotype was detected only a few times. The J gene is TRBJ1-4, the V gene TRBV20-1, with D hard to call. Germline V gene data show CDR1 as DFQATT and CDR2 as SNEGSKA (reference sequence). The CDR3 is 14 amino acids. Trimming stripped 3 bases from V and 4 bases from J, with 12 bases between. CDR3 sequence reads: CSASFGQLNEKLFF. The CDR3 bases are TGCAGTGCTAGTTTCGGGCAGCTTAATGAAAAACTGTTTTTT.

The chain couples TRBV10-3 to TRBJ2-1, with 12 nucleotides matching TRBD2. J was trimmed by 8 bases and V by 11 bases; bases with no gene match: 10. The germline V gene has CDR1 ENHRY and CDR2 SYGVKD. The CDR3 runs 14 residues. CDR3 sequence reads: CASQRLAGEDEQFF. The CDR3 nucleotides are TGTGCCTCCCAGCGACTAGCGGGAGAGGATGAGCAGTTCTTC.

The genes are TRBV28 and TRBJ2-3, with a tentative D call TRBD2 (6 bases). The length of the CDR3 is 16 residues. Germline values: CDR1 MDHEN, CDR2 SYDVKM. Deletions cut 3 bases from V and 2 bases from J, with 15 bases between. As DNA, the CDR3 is TGTGCCAGCAGTTTTGGGGACGGGAGATTCACAGATACGCAGTATTTT. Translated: CASSFGDGRFTDTQYF. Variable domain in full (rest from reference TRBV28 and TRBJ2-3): DVKVTQSSRYLVKRTGEKVFLECVQDMDHENMFWYRQDPGLGLRLIYFSYDVKMKEKGDIPEGYSVSREKKERFSLILESASTNQTSMYLCASSFGDGRFTDTQYFGPGTRLTVL.

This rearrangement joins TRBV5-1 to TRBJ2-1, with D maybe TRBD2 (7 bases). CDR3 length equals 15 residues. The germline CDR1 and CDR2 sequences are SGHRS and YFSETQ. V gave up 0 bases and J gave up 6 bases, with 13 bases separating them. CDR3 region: CASSLVQGGGNEQFF. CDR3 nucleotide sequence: TGCGCCAGCAGCTTGGTACAGGGCGGGGGCAATGAGCAGTTCTTC.

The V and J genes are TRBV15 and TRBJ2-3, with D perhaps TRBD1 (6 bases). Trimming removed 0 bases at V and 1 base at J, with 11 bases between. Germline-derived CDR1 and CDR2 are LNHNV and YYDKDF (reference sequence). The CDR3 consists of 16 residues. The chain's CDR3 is CATSRDGRGGTDTQYF. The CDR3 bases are TGTGCCACCAGCAGAGATGGCAGGGGCGGCACAGATACGCAGTATTTT.

CDR3 sequence (DNA): TGTGCCTGGAGTTCTGGACAGCTGCAAGAGACCCAGTACTTC. This sequence encodes CAWSSGQLQETQYF. The J gene is TRBJ2-5, the V gene TRBV30, with TRBD1 as a possible D gene (6 bases). Germline-derived CDR1 and CDR2 are GTSNPN and SVGIG (reference sequence). The length of the CDR3 is 14 residues. Trimming pared 2 bases from V and 2 bases from J, leaving 12 bases between. The whole variable domain, remainder taken from reference TRBV30 and TRBJ2-5, is SQTIHQWPATLVQPVGSPLSLECTVEGTSNPNLYWYRQAAGRGLQLLFYSVGIGQISSEVPQNLSASRPQDRQFILSSKKLLLSDSGFYLCAWSSGQLQETQYFGPGTRLLVL.

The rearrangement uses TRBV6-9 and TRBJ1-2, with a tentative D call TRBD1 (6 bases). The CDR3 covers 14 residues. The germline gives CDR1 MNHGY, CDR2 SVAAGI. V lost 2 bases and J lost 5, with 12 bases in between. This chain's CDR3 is CASSYIRGRYGYTF. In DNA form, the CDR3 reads TGTGCCAGCAGTTATATCAGGGGTCGATATGGCTACACCTTC.

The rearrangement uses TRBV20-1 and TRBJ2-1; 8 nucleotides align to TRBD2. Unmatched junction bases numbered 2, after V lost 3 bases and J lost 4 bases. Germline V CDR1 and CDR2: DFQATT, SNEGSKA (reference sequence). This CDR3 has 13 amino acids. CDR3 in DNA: TGCAGTGCTAGGACTAGCGCTTACAATGAGCAGTTCTTC. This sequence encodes CSARTSAYNEQFF.